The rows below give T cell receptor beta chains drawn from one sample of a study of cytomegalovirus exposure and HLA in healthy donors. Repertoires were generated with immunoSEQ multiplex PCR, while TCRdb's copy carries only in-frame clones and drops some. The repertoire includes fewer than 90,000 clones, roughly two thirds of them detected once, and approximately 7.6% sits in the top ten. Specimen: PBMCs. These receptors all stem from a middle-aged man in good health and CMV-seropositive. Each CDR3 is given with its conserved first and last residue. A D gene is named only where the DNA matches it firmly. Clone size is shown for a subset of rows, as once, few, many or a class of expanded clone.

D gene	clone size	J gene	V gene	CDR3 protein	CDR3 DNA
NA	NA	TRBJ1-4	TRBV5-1	CASSSQSATNEKLFF	TGCGCCAGCAGCTCACAGTCAGCAACTAATGAAAAACTGTTTTTT
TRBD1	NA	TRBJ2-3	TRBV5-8	CASSYTGQGGGTDTQYF	TGTGCCAGCAGCTATACGGGACAGGGGGGTGGCACAGATACGCAGTATTTT
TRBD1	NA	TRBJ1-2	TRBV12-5	CASGLVRAGGASYGYTF	TGTGCTAGTGGTTTGGTACGGGCAGGGGGCGCGAGCTATGGCTACACCTTC
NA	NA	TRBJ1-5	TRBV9	CASSVGAGDANQPQHF	TGTGCCAGCAGCGTAGGGGCAGGGGATGCCAATCAGCCCCAGCATTTT
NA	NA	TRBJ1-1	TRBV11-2	CASTPLTTEAFF	TGTGCCAGCACCCCTCTAACGACTGAAGCTTTCTTT
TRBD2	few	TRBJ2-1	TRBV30	CAYLAGAYNEQFF	TGTGCCTACCTCGCGGGGGCCTACAATGAGCAGTTCTTC
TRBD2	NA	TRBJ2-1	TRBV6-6	CASRGTSGSLLTFF	TGTGCCAGCAGGGGGACTAGCGGGAGCTTATTGACGTTCTTC
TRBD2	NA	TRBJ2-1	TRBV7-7	CASSQGLAQNNEQFF	TGTGCTAGCAGCCAGGGACTAGCGCAAAACAATGAGCAGTTCTTC
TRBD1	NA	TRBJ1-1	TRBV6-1	CASSEGTGGMNTEAFF	TGTGCCAGCAGTGAGGGGACAGGGGGCATGAACACTGAAGCTTTCTTT
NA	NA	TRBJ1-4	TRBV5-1	CASSLEDSLNEKLFF	TGCGCCAGCAGCTTGGAGGACAGTCTTAATGAAAAACTGTTTTTT
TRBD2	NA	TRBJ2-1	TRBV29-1	CSVGLADFNEQFF	TGCAGCGTTGGACTAGCGGACTTCAATGAGCAGTTCTTC
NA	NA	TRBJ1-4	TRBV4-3	CASSQDGRKLFF	TGCGCCAGCAGCCAAGACGGGAGAAAACTGTTTTTT
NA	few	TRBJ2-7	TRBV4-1	CASSLGGRDGNYEQYF	TGCGCCAGCAGCCTCGGGGGACGGGACGGAAACTACGAGCAGTACTTC
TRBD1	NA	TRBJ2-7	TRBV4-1	CASSQGTGQKYF	TGCGCCAGCAGCCAAGGGACAGGCCAGAAGTACTTC
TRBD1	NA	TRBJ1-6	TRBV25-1	CASSESGQGNSPLHF	TGTGCCAGCAGTGAATCGGGACAGGGGAATTCACCCCTCCACTTT
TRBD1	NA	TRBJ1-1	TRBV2	CAPGQGLNTEAFF	TGTGCCCCTGGACAGGGCTTGAACACTGAAGCTTTCTTT
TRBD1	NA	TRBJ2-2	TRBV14	CASSQGGGGTGELFF	TGTGCCAGCAGCCAAGGAGGGGGCGGCACCGGGGAGCTGTTTTTT
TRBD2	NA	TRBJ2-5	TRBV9	CASSRTSGETQYF	TGTGCCAGCTCCCGGACTAGCGGGGAGACCCAGTACTTC
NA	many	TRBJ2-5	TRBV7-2	CASSSSETQYF	TGTGCCAGCAGCTCCTCAGAGACCCAGTACTTC
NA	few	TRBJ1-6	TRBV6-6	CASSYPDNSPLHF	TGTGCCAGCAGTTACCCGGATAATTCACCCCTCCACTTT
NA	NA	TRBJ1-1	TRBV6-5	CASTARAATEAFF	TGTGCCAGCACCGCGAGGGCGGCCACTGAAGCTTTCTTT
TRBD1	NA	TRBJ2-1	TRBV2	CASSGDRGDEQFF	TGTGCCAGCAGTGGGGACAGGGGGGATGAGCAGTTCTTC
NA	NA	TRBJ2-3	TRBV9	CASSPSQGPSTDTQYF	TGTGCCAGCAGCCCCTCACAGGGACCGAGCACAGATACGCAGTATTTT
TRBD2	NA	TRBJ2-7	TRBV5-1	CASSLGTGTRAYEQYF	TGCGCCAGCAGCTTGGGAACCGGGACTAGGGCCTACGAGCAGTACTTC
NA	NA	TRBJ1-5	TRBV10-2	CASSESGGAKPQHF	TGCGCCAGCAGTGAGTCTGGGGGCGCGAAGCCCCAGCATTTT
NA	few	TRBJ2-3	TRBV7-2	CASSPPGTLASDTQYF	TGTGCCAGCTCACCCCCCGGGACTTTGGCCTCCGATACGCAGTATTTT
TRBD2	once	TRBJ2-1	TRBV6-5	CASSYALAGNNEQFF	TGTGCCAGCAGTTACGCACTAGCGGGAAACAATGAGCAGTTCTTC
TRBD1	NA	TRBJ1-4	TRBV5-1	CASSKTGGDNEKLFF	TGCGCCAGCAGCAAGACAGGGGGGGACAATGAAAAACTGTTTTTT
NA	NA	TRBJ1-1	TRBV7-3	CASSTDGNTEAFF	TGTGCCAGCAGCACAGACGGGAACACTGAAGCTTTCTTT
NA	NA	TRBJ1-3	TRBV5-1	CASKGQVSGNTIYF	TGCGCCAGCAAAGGACAAGTCTCTGGAAACACCATATATTTT
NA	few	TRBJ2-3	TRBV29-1	CSVEGGGLGPSTDTQYF	TGCAGCGTTGAAGGAGGCGGCCTGGGGCCTAGCACAGATACGCAGTATTTT
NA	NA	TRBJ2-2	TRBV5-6	CASSLGRGARGTGELFF	TGTGCCAGCAGCTTGGGCCGGGGGGCAAGGGGCACCGGGGAGCTGTTTTTT
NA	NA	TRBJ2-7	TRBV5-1	CASSPGAGGLEQYF	TGCGCCAGCAGCCCGGGGGCCGGGGGGCTCGAGCAGTACTTC
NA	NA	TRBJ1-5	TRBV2	CASSEDRINQPQHF	TGTGCCAGCAGTGAGGACAGAATCAATCAGCCCCAGCATTTT
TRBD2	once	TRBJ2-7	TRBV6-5	CASRYSSGGAYEQYF	TGTGCCAGCAGATATTCTAGCGGGGGGGCCTACGAGCAGTACTTC
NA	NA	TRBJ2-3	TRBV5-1	CASSSPGADTQYF	TGCGCCAGCAGCTCCCCCGGGGCAGATACGCAGTATTTT
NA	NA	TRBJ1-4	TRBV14	CASSHKGLINEKLFF	TGTGCCAGCAGCCATAAGGGACTGATTAATGAAAAACTGTTTTTT
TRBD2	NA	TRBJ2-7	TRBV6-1	CASSEGGGAYEQYF	TGTGCCAGCAGTGAAGGGGGGGGAGCCTACGAGCAGTACTTC
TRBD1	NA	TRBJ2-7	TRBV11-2	CASSFRDRGAPHYEQYF	TGTGCCAGCAGCTTCCGGGACAGGGGAGCTCCCCACTACGAGCAGTACTTC
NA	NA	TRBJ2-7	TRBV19	CASSQWQGETYEQYF	TGTGCCAGTAGTCAATGGCAGGGCGAGACCTACGAGCAGTACTTC
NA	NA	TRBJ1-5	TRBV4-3	CASSQERGQPQHF	TGCGCCAGCAGCCAAGAGCGGGGTCAGCCCCAGCATTTT
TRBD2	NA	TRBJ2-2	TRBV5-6	CASSLASGRTGELFF	TGTGCCAGCAGCTTGGCCAGCGGGAGGACCGGGGAGCTGTTTTTT
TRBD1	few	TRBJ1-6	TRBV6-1	CASSPRDRDNSPLHF	TGTGCCAGCAGCCCCCGGGACAGGGACAATTCACCCCTCCACTTT
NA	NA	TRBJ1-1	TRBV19	CASKLLTTNTEAFF	TGTGCCAGTAAACTTCTGACTACGAACACTGAAGCTTTCTTT
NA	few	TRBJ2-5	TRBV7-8	CASSLLETQYF	TGTGCCAGCAGCCTGTTGGAGACCCAGTACTTC
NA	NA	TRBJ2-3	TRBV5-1	CASSLGGRVVDTQYF	TGCGCCAGCAGCTTGGGCGGCAGGGTCGTAGATACGCAGTATTTT
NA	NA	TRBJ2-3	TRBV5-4	CASNGETQYF	TGTGCCAGCAATGGGGAGACGCAGTATTTT
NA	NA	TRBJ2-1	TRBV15	CATSRDLGAGPAGNEQFF	TGTGCCACCAGCAGAGATCTTGGGGCAGGGCCGGCAGGCAATGAGCAGTTCTTC
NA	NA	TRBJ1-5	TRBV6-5	CASSYSGGSAQHF	TGTGCCAGCAGTTACTCGGGGGGTTCGGCCCAGCATTTT
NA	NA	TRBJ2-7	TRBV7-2	CASSPITGWSYEQYF	TGTGCCAGCAGCCCCATAACAGGGTGGTCCTACGAGCAGTACTTC
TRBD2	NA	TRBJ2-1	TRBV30	CAWSVLKAGGYNEQFF	TGTGCCTGGAGTGTGCTGAAAGCGGGGGGGTACAATGAGCAGTTCTTC
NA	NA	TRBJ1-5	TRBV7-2	CASSLDRGEQPQHF	TGTGCCAGCAGCTTAGATCGGGGGGAGCAGCCCCAGCATTTT
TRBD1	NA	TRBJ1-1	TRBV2	CASNGQGVRTEAFF	TGTGCCAGCAACGGACAGGGAGTTCGCACTGAAGCTTTCTTT
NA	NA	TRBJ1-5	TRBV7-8	CASSLRPDPRQPQHF	TGTGCCAGCAGCTTACGGCCCGACCCTAGACAGCCCCAGCATTTT
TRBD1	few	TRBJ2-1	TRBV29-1	CSATGGDSYNEQFF	TGCAGCGCCACAGGGGGTGACTCCTACAATGAGCAGTTCTTC
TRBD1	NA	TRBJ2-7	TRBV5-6	CASSSGYRQGGSEQYF	TGTGCCAGCAGCTCCGGGTACCGACAGGGGGGATCCGAGCAGTACTTC
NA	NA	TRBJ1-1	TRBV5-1	CASSSNVAEAFF	TGCGCCAGCAGTTCTAATGTTGCTGAAGCTTTCTTT
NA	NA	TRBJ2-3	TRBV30	CAWSVRRSTDTQYF	TGTGCCTGGAGTGTACGGAGATCCACAGATACGCAGTATTTT
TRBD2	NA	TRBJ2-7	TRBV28	CASSLSASGRWRQYF	TGTGCCAGCAGTCTATCGGCTAGCGGGAGGTGGCGGCAGTACTTC
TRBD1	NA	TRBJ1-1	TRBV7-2	CASSDRGGYTEAFF	TGTGCCAGCAGCGACAGGGGAGGGTACACTGAAGCTTTCTTT